The T cell receptor beta chain under discussion was sequenced for a study of T cells in Graves' hyperthyroidism and ophthalmopathy. Findings and caveats of the study: A model built on 13 V-J features separated ophthalmopathy from stable hyperthyroidism.

This clonotype was counted only a few times. Its antigen is still unknown. This CDR3 is built from 14 residues. Per germline, CDR1 KGHSH and CDR2 LQKENI. The trim removed 3 bases at V and 6 bases at J, leaving 2 bases unmatched. Source material for PBMCs was less than 12 ml fresh peripheral blood. RNA transcripts gave rise to amplified TCR beta CDR3 regions. A set of HTBI primers served as the primers for a first-round RT-PCR of the TCR CDR3. TCRdb called the multiplex PCR reads again in MiXCR, with one record for every CDR3 protein. The sample has hundreds of thousands of distinct CDR3 sequences, roughly 13% seen once.

This clonotype originated in a woman aged 25-40 years with Graves' hyperthyroidism that later progressed to Graves' ophthalmopathy. Sequencing was done on a sample of blood. The rearrangement joins TRBV18 to TRBJ2-1, with 10 bases that match TRBD2. DNA of the CDR3: TGTGCCAGCTCACCGGGACTAGCGTTCAATGAGCAGTTCTTC. This codes for CASSPGLAFNEQFF.